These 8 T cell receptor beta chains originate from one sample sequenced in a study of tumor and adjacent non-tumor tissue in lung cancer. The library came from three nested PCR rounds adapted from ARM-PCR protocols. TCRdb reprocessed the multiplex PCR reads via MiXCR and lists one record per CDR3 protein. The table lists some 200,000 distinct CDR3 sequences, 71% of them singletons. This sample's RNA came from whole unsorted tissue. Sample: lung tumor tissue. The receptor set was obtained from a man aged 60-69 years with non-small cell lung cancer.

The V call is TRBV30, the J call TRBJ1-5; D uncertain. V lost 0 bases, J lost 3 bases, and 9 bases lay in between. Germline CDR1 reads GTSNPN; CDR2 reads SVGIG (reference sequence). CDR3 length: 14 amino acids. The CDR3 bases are TGTGCCTGGAGTGTAGGCCAGCTCAATCAGCCCCAGCATTTT. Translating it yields CAWSVGQLNQPQHF.

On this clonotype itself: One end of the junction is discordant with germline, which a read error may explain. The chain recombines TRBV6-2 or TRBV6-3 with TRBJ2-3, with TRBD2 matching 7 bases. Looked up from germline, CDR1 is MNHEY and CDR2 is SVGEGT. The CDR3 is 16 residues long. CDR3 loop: CASRSLSGLTTVTQYF. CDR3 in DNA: TGTGCCAGCAGGTCCCTCTCGGGACTAACGACAGTTACGCAGTATTTT.

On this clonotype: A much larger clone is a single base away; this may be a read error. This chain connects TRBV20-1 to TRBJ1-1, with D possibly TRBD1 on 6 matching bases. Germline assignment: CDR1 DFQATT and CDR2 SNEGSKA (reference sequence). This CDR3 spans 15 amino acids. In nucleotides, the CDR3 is TGCAGTACTAGAGATTCCAGGGGTATAAACACTGAAGCTTTCTTT. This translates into CSTRDSRGINTEAFF.

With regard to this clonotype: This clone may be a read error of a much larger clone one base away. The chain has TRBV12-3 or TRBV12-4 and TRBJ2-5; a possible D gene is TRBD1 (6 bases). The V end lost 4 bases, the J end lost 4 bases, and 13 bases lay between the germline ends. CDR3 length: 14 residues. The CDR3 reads CASSSGVFSETQYF. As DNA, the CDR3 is TGTGCCAGCAGTTCAGGGGTGTTCTCAGAGACCCAGTACTTC.

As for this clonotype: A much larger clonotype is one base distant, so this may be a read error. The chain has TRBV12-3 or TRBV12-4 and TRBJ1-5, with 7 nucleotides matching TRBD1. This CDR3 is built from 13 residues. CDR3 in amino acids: CATSLKGGQPQHF. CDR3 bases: TGTGCCACCAGTTTAAAAGGGGGCCAGCCCCAGCATTTT.

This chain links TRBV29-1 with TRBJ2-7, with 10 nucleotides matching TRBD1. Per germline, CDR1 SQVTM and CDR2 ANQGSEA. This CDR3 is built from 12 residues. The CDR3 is CNTRTGGNQQYF. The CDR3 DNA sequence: TGCAACACCCGGACAGGGGGGAACCAGCAGTACTTC.

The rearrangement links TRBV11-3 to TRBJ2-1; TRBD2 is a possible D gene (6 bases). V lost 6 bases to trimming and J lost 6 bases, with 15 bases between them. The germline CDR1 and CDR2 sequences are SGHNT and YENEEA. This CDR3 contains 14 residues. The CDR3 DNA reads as TGTGCCAGCAGTTTGGCGGGACCCTGCAATGAGCAGTTCTTC. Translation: CASSLAGPCNEQFF.

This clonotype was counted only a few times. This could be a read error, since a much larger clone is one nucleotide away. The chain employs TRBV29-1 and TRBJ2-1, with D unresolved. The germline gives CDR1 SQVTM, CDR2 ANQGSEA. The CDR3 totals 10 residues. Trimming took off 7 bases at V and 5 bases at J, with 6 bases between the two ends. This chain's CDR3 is CSAGNNEQFF. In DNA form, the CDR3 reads TGCAGCGCCGGAAACAATGAGCAGTTCTTC.